This TCR beta chain was recovered during a study of response to subunit inactivated influenza vaccine. General study results and limits: Few additional T cells are recruited per seasonal influenza vaccination, authors suggested.

The CDR3 runs to 16 residues. The V and J ends lost 1 base and 5 bases respectively, with 15 bases between them. Germline V gives CDR1 DFQATT, CDR2 SNEGSKA (reference sequence). TCRdb reprocessed the RT-PCR reads with MiXCR, giving one entry per CDR3 protein. Found here are some 800,000 distinct CDR3 sequences, roughly 20% of them singletons; the top ten hold roughly 10%. Note on this clonotype: Its matching antigen is unknown.

The source is a man in his forties or fifties who received an inactivated influenza vaccine. The sequenced sample was PBMCs from blood, obtained approximately 5 days after vaccination. The gene calls are TRBV20-1 and TRBJ1-6; the D gene is possibly TRBD1 (5 bases). The CDR3 loop is CSARGLRGPDNSPLHF. The DNA for the CDR3 is TGCAGTGCTAGAGGGCTCCGGGGACCGGATAATTCACCCCTCCACTTT.